This T cell receptor beta chain is from a study of shared clonotypes between healthy human individuals. Profiling relied on immunoSEQ multiplex PCR, and the TCRdb table lists in-frame clones only, not all of them. Among roughly 1.4 million clones listed, roughly 98.5% were seen once. The ends were cut back, 2 bases at V and 0 bases at J, with 7 bases in the middle. Germline loops: CDR1 MNHNY, CDR2 SVGAGI (reference sequence). This CDR3 has 14 amino acids. The sequenced sample consisted of naive CD4+ T cells sorted from blood. Subset of the sample: CD45RA+ positively selected. The gene calls are TRBV6-6 and TRBJ1-1; D remains ambiguous. The source of this sequence is a young man in good health. Here the CDR3 reads CASSYPLLNTEAFF. The CDR3 DNA follows: TGTGCCAGCAGTTACCCGCTCCTGAACACTGAAGCTTTCTTT.